This is a list of T cell receptor beta chains from one sample in a study of T cell responses to AZD1222 COVID-19 vaccine. Generated by immunoSEQ multiplex PCR, the TCRdb table keeps only in-frame clones and is missing some. The repertoire has 250,000 to 300,000 clones, about 94% of them found once; the top ten carry around 0.6%. This sample comprised peripheral blood, obtained 28 days after the second AZD1222 dose. The receptors stem from an adult who received the AZD1222 COVID-19 vaccine. The CDR3 runs from the conserved cysteine through the conserved F or W. A D gene is named only where the DNA matches it firmly.

d_call,j_call,v_call,cdr3_nt,cdr3_aa
TRBD2,TRBJ2-3,TRBV24-1,TGTGCCACCAGTGGGCGGGGGACCACAGATACGCAGTATTTT,CATSGRGTTDTQYF
TRBD2,TRBJ2-7,TRBV11-2,TGTGCCAGCAGCTCACTAGCGGGGGCCAGCTCCTACGAGCAGTACTTC,CASSSLAGASSYEQYF
.,TRBJ2-2,TRBV29-1,TGCAGCGTTGAAGCCAGGGGATCCCCCGGGGAGCTGTTTTTT,CSVEARGSPGELFF
.,TRBJ1-2,TRBV2,TGTGCCAGCAGTGAATATGGGGGAGGCTACACCTTC,CASSEYGGGYTF
.,TRBJ2-2,TRBV7-2,TGTGCCAGCAGTCACGCTAGGGTTGGCGGGGAGCTGTTTTTT,CASSHARVGGELFF
.,TRBJ2-1,TRBV20-1,TGCAGTGCCAATAACAATGAGCAGTTCTTC,CSANNNEQFF
.,TRBJ2-7,TRBV28,TGTGCCAGCAGCAACTCCGGGACGGCCTCCTACGAGCAGTACTTC,CASSNSGTASYEQYF
.,TRBJ2-5,TRBV2,TGTGCCAGCAGTGGACAAAGAGGAGAGACCCAGTACTTC,CASSGQRGETQYF
TRBD2,TRBJ2-2,TRBV5-1,TGCGCCAGCAGCGGCACTAGCGGGAACACCGGGGAGCTGTTTTTT,CASSGTSGNTGELFF
TRBD1,TRBJ1-6,TRBV7-9,TGTGCCAGCAGCCGCAATACTCAGGGGGCGAATTCACCCCTCCACTTT,CASSRNTQGANSPLHF
.,TRBJ1-2,TRBV20-1,TGCAGTGCTAGTGGGCATCAGGTGCGGCACTATGGCTACACCTTC,CSASGHQVRHYGYTF
TRBD1,TRBJ2-3,TRBV9,TGTGCCAGCAGCCCCCGTAGCTGGACAGGAGCTTCTAGCACAGATACGCAGTATTTT,CASSPRSWTGASSTDTQYF
.,TRBJ1-1,TRBV4-2,TGTGCCAGCAGCCCCGCGCGAGCACGGGGCGCTGAAGCTTTCTTT,CASSPARARGAEAFF
TRBD2,TRBJ2-7,TRBV5-4,TGTGCCAGCAGCTTGGCTGGGGGGGTCTCCTACGAGCAGTACTTC,CASSLAGGVSYEQYF
.,TRBJ1-5,TRBV3-1/TRBV3-2,TGTGCCAGCAGCCAAGGGGGGGGGTTTAGCCAGCATTTT,CASSQGGGFSQHF